What follows is one T cell receptor beta chain and its context. Its antigen is unidentified. Combining a sample-barcoded 5' primer with a J-beta primer mix, a second PCR ran for roughly 7 to 11 cycles. Paired-end reads containing CDR3 totaled no fewer than 2.5 million for each sample. TCRdb reprocessed the 5' RACE reads via MiXCR and lists one record per CDR3 protein. The profile shows fewer than 900,000 distinct CDR3 sequences, roughly 34% of them singletons. Every sample had a minimum of 6.5 million PBMCs isolated. Trimming removed 3 bases at V and 1 base at J, with 16 bases between. This CDR3 region has 17 residues. Germline V gene lookup returns CDR1 GTSNPN and CDR2 SVGIG (reference sequence). This specimen belongs to a study of blood T cells in healthy people across ages. At the level of the study: Template switching caught about one barcoded beta molecule for each two T cells. Notes on the study in general: Researchers said unsorted PBMCs prevented a conclusive naive versus antigen-experienced comparison.

The chain carries TRBV30 and TRBJ2-6; weak D call: TRBD2 (5 bases). The clonotype was recovered from a man aged 18 to 30 in good health. Sequencing was done on a sample of blood. CDR3 sequence (DNA): TGTGCCTGGAGGAATGGACCAACGGGGTCTGGGGCCAACGTCCTGACTTTC. Protein: CAWRNGPTGSGANVLTF.